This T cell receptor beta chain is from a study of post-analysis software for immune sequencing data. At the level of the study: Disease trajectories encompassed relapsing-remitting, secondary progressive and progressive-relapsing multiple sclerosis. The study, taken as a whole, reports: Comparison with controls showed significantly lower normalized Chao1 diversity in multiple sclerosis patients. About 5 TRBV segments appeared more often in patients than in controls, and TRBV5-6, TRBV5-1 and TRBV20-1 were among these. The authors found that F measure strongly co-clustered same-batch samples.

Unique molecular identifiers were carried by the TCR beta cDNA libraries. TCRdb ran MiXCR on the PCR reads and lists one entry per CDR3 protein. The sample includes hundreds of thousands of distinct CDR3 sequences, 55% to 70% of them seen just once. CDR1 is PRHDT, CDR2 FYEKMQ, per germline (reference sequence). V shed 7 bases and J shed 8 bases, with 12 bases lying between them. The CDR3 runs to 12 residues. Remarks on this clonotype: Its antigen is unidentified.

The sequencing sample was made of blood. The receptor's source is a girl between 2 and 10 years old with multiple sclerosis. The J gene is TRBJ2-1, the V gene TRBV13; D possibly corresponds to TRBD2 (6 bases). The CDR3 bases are TGTGCCAGCAACCTCGAGCGGGATGAGCAGTTCTTC. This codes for CASNLERDEQFF.